Below, 2 T cell receptor beta chains from the same sample are listed, as sequenced in a study of regulatory T cells in long-lasting Graves disease. Researchers made TCR beta libraries by using iRepertoire HTBI primers and running Arm-PCR on CDR3 regions. TCRdb independently ran MiXCR on the multiplex PCR reads; one entry per CDR3 protein. The sample includes 320,000 or so distinct CDR3 sequences, roughly 18% of them seen just once. The time point: newly diagnosed GD, antithyroid drugs for less than 3 months. PBMC-derived RNA was used for the TCR library. The sample was peripheral blood mononuclear cells (PBMCs), taken at new diagnosis, from a patient treated with antithyroid drugs. The receptors originated from a female donor with Graves disease.

This clonotype has a count of ten or more. CDR3 sequence reads: CASSFAGQETQYF. The DNA of the CDR3 is TGTGCCAGCAGCTTTGCAGGGCAAGAGACCCAGTACTTC. The chain employs TRBV7-9 and TRBJ2-1; possible D gene TRBD1, 5 bases. The DNA end lines up better with TRBJ2-5; the J call may be wrong. CDR3 length: 13 residues. CDR1 and CDR2 from the germline V gene are SEHNR and FQNEAQ (reference sequence).

This clonotype was observed at least ten times. The rearrangement joins TRBV15 to TRBJ2-7, with D tentatively TRBD1 (6 bases). The ends were cut back, 5 bases at V and 3 bases at J, with 14 bases in the middle. The CDR3 loop spans 14 amino acids. Germline V gene data show CDR1 as LNHNV and CDR2 as YYDKDF (reference sequence). The DNA for the CDR3 is TGTGCCACCAGCGGGTCAACAGGGAGCTACGAGCAGTACTTC. This codes for CATSGSTGSYEQYF.